The 3 T cell receptor beta chains presented below share a single source sample, sequenced in a study of blood T cell repertoires in COVID-19 (dated by TCRdb to 2018 to 2020). The library was produced with the immunoSEQ multiplex PCR assay. TCRdb took over this immuneACCESS table, retaining in-frame rearrangements with V and J assigned. Such tables are incomplete; in checked studies, under half of the missing clones stem from an unresolved V gene, and the remainder is unexplained. The sample records under 350,000 clones, 89% of which are singletons. Together, the top ten hold less than 2% of the sample. The sample taken for sequencing was PBMCs or T cells enriched from blood (not recorded which). Source of these receptors: a woman aged 40-49 years who had recovered from COVID-19.

This clone showed up just once. The CDR3 coding sequence is TGCAGCGTCCTACAGGGTCCGGAAGGCTACACCTTC. Translated: CSVLQGPEGYTF. This chain connects TRBV29-1 to TRBJ1-2, with a possible D match to TRBD1 (6 bases). With 6 bases removed from V and 8 bases from J, the gap between germline ends came to 16 bases. The CDR3 has 12 residues. The V gene's germline CDR1 is SQVTM and CDR2 ANQGSEA. Filled out from reference TRBV29-1 and TRBJ1-2, the complete variable domain reads SAVISQKPSRDICQRGTSLTIQCQVDSQVTMMFWYRQQPGQSLTLIATANQGSEATYESGFVIDKFPISRPNLTFSTLTVSNMSPEDSSIYLCSVLQGPEGYTFGSGTRLTVV.

V is TRBV19 and J is TRBJ2-1; TRBD2 matches 8 bases. J gave up 9 bases and V 1 base, and 8 bases lay outside the gene matches. Germline V lookup: CDR1 LNHDA, CDR2 SQIVND (reference sequence). The CDR3 loop spans 15 amino acids. CDR3 loop: CASSIGASGQGEQFF. The CDR3 region has the DNA TGTGCCAGTAGTATAGGAGCTAGCGGGCAGGGTGAGCAGTTCTTC.

The chain has TRBV30 and TRBJ1-1; D unresolved. The germline CDR1 and CDR2 sequences are GTSNPN and SVGIG (reference sequence). CDR3 length: 13 amino acids. The ends were cut back, 1 base at V and 3 bases at J, with 9 bases in the middle. CDR3 in amino acids: CAWSGAVYTEAFF. The CDR3 nucleotides read TGTGCCTGGAGTGGAGCGGTTTACACTGAAGCTTTCTTT.